This T cell receptor (beta chain) was identified during a study of OX40 agonist ivuxolimab in advanced cancers. Study-wide context: The costimulatory receptor OX40 (CD134) was targeted by ivuxolimab, a fully human IgG2 agonistic monoclonal antibody. Peripheral TCRbeta sequencing aimed to test whether ivuxolimab altered TCR sequence diversity and caused clonal T-cell expansion. Intravenous ivuxolimab was administered to patients every 2 weeks at six dose levels: 0.01, 0.1, 0.3, 1.5, 3 and 10 mg/kg. The paper reports the monotherapy dose-escalation portion (N = 52 patients) of the phase I ivuxolimab trial. Prior anti-PD-1, anti-PD-L1 or anti-CTLA-4 therapy was permitted, and 30% to 50% of dose-escalation patients had received checkpoint inhibitors. Partial responses were achieved by three dose-escalation patients, of whom one had hepatocellular carcinoma and two had cutaneous melanoma. Among the 52 dose-escalation patients, about 19 had hepatocellular carcinoma, roughly 15 melanoma, 9 renal cell carcinoma and 9 head and neck cancer. In the dose-escalation cohort, 82.7% of patients were male, and the mean age was around 60 years, with a range of roughly 20 to 85. General conclusions and limits of the study: The antigen specificity of the clonally expanded peripheral T cells was not determined. At doses of 0.1 to 3.0 mg/kg, clonal expansion of both CD4+ and CD8+ blood T cells was observed from baseline to week 6. In the 0.1-3.0 mg/kg groups, partial responders were among the patients with the lowest normalized peripheral clonal expansion, particularly in CD8+ T cells. On average, CD8+ T cells showed more expanded clones than CD4+ T cells after ivuxolimab. Low levels of normalized T-cell clonal expansion were also seen in some patients who did not respond.

The V end loses 3 bases and the J end loses 5 bases, and a stretch of 13 bases separates them. Measured from the cysteine to the phenylalanine, the CDR3 is 14 residues long. The retained sequence is limited to the CDR3, 42 bases, with the frame set at the first base. The germline V gene (reference sequence) yields LNHDA for CDR1 and SQIVND for CDR2. Patients with autoimmune disease history or receiving systemic immunosuppression were excluded from the trial. Peripheral blood for TCR sequencing was collected from all dose cohorts at baseline, on cycle 4 day 1, and on cycle 7 day 1. The samples were taken from a phase I, first-in-human, multicenter, open-label dose-escalation trial of ivuxolimab. Adults with locally advanced or metastatic head and neck squamous cell, hepatocellular, melanoma or renal cell carcinoma were enrolled in the trial. Before TCR sequencing, CD4+ T cells and CD8+ T cells were sorted from peripheral blood as separate populations.

On this clone itself: Its antigen is not yet known. Base qualities are not at hand, and no much larger clone is one base apart.

Genomic DNA was isolated from the sorted cells so that the TCRbeta CDR3 region could be sequenced. The immunoSEQ Assay was used for sequencing of TCRbeta CDR3 regions. TCRdb provides this immuneACCESS table in a form limited to in-frame rearrangements. Some clones are lacking; in checked studies, under half of them reflect an unresolved V gene, and why the rest are absent is not known. The sample table lists about 93,000 clones, 85% to 90% of them with a count of one. Around 0.34% of the sample is in the top ten clones. The sequences come from CD4+ or CD8+ T cells sorted from blood, collected in a trial of the OX40 agonist ivuxolimab. The sequence was collected from an adult with an advanced solid tumor such as melanoma, head and neck, liver or kidney cancer. The chain couples TRBV19 to TRBJ2-5; a tentative D match to TRBD2 spans 6 bases. The DNA sequence follows: TGTGCCAGTAGTATTAGAGGGAGGCTGGAGACCCAGTACTTC. This gives the protein CASSIRGRLETQYF. When the CDR3 is completed using the reference TRBV19 and TRBJ2-5 genes on either side, the full variable domain is DGGITQSPKYLFRKEGQNVTLSCEQNLNHDAMYWYRQDPGQGLRLIYYSQIVNDFQKGDIAEGYSVSREKKESFPLTVTSAQKNPTAFYLCASSIRGRLETQYFGPGTRLLVL.